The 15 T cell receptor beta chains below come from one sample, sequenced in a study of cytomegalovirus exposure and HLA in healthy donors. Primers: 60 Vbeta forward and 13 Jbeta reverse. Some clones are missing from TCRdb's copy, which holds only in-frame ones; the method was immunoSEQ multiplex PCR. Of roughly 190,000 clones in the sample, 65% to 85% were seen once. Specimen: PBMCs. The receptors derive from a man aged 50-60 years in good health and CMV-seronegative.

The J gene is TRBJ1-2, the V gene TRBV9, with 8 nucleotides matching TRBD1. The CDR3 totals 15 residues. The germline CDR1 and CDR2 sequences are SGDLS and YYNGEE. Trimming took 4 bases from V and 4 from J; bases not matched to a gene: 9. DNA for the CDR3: TGTGCCAGCAGCCAGGCGGCAGGGGGCCTCTATGGCTACACCTTC. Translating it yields CASSQAAGGLYGYTF. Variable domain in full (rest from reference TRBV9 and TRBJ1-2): DSGVTQTPKHLITATGQRVTLRCSPRSGDLSVYWYQQSLDQGLQFLIQYYNGEERAKGNILERFSAQQFPDLHSELNLSSLELGDSALYFCASSQAAGGLYGYTFGSGTRLTVV.

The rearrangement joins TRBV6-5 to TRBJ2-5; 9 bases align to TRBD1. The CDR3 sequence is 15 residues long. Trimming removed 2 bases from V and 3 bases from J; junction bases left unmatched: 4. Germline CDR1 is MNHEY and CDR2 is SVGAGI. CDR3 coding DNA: TGTGCCAGCAGTTACCATCGGGACAGGGAAGAGACCCAGTACTTC. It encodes CASSYHRDREETQYF.

CDR3 in DNA: TGTGCCAGCAGGGGGGGTCTTGGTTCGAGGGTGGGGGAGGTGAACACTGAAGCTTTCTTT. Translation gives CASRGGLGSRVGEVNTEAFF. V usage is TRBV27 and J usage is TRBJ1-1; a weak D match, TRBD1 (5 bases). V lost 6 bases and J 0 bases, leaving 29 bases between the germline ends. This CDR3 is 20 amino acids long. Germline V gene sequence: CDR1 MNHEY, CDR2 SMNVEV (reference sequence).

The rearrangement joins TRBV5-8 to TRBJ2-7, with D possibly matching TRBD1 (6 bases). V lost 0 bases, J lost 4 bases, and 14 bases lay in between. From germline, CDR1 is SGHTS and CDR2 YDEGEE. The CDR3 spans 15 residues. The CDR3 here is CASSLAGQPRYEQYF. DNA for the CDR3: TGTGCCAGCAGCTTGGCCGGACAGCCCCGTTACGAGCAGTACTTC.

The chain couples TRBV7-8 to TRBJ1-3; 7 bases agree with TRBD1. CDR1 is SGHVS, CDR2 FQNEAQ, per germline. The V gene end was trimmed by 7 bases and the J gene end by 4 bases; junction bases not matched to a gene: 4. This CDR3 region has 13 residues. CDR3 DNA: TGTGCCAGCACCCTGACAGGGGGAAACACCATATATTTT. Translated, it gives CASTLTGGNTIYF.

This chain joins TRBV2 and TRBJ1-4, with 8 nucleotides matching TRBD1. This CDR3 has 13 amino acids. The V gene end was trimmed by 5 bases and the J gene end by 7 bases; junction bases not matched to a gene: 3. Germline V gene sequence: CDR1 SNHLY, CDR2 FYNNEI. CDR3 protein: CASSQGAGEKLFF. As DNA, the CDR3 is TGTGCCAGCAGTCAGGGGGCCGGTGAAAAACTGTTTTTT.

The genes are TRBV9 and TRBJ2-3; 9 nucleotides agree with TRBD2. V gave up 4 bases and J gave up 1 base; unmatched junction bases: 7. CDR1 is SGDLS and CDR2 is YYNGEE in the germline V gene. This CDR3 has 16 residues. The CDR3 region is CASSPRRGGGTDTQYF. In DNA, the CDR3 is TGTGCCAGCAGCCCCCGGCGGGGGGGTGGCACAGATACGCAGTATTTT. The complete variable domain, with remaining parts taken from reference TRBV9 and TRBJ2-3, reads DSGVTQTPKHLITATGQRVTLRCSPRSGDLSVYWYQQSLDQGLQFLIQYYNGEERAKGNILERFSAQQFPDLHSELNLSSLELGDSALYFCASSPRRGGGTDTQYFGPGTRLTVL.

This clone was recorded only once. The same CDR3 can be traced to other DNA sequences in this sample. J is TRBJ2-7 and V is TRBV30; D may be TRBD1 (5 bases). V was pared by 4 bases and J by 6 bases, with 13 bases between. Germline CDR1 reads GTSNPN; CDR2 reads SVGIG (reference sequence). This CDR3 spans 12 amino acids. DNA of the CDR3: TGTGCCTGGAACAGGTCGCGGCGCGAGCAGTACTTC. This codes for CAWNRSRREQYF.

The CDR3: CASSLQESSYNSPLHF. The CDR3 region has the DNA TGTGCCAGCAGTTTACAGGAGAGCTCCTATAATTCACCCCTCCACTTT. The J gene is TRBJ1-6, the V gene TRBV6-5; D might be TRBD1 (5 bases). The CDR3 runs 16 residues. The germline V gene encodes CDR1 MNHEY and CDR2 SVGAGI. V lost 4 bases and J lost 0, with 10 bases in between.

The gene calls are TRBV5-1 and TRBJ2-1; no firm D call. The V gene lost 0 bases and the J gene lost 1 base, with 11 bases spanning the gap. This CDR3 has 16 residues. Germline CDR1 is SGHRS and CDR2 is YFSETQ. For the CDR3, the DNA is TGCGCCAGCAGCTTGGGTACCCTCCGGTCCTACAATGAGCAGTTCTTC. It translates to CASSLGTLRSYNEQFF.

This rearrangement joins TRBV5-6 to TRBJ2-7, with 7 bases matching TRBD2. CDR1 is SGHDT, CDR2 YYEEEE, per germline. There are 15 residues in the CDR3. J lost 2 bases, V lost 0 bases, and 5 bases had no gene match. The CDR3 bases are TGTGCCAGCAGCTTGGGGGTCAGCGGGGCCTACGAGCAGTACTTC. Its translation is CASSLGVSGAYEQYF.

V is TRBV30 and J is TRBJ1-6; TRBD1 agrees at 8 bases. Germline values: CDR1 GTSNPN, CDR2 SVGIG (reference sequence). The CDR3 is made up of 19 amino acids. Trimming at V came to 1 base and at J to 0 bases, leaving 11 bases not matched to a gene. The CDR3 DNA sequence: TGTGCCTGGAGTGCCCTGGGGGACAGGAGGGTCTCCTATAATTCACCCCTCCACTTT. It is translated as CAWSALGDRRVSYNSPLHF.

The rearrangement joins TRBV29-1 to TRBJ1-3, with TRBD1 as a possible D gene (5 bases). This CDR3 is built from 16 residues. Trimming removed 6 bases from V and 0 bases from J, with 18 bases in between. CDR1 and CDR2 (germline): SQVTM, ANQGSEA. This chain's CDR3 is CSVPREGQGSGNTIYF. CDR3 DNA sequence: TGCAGCGTCCCAAGGGAGGGCCAGGGCTCTGGAAACACCATATATTTT.

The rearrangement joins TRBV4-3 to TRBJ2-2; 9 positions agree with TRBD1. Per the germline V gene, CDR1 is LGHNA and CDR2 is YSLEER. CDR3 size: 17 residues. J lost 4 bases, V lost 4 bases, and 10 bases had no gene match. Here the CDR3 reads CASSPHKGTGPTGELFF. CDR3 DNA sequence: TGCGCCAGCAGCCCTCACAAGGGGACAGGGCCCACCGGGGAGCTGTTTTTT.

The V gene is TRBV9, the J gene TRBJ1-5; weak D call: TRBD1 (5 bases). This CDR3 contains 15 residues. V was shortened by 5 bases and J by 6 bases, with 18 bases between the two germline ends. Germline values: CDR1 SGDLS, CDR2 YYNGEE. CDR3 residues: CASRVAGLDIQPQHF. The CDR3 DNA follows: TGTGCCAGCAGGGTCGCGGGACTTGATATTCAGCCCCAGCATTTT.